In its sample, the clone carrying this T cell receptor (beta chain) was seen a few times. Antigen unknown. This specimen comes from a study of response to subunit inactivated influenza vaccine. Points from the study as a whole: Each seasonal flu vaccination may recruit only limited new T cells, authors suggested.

Each CDR3 protein is one row after TCRdb ran MiXCR on the RT-PCR reads. Of around 750,000 distinct CDR3 sequences in the sample, around 20% were seen once. Germline V gene data show CDR1 as LGHNA and CDR2 as YSLEER. The CDR3 has 19 amino acids. V shed 2 bases, J shed 3 bases, and the junction held 14 bases outside the gene matches. The material was PBMCs from blood, obtained 4 to 6 days after vaccination. The chain recombines TRBV4-3 with TRBJ2-3, with 10 nucleotides matching TRBD1. This sequence was found in a man in his forties or fifties who received an inactivated influenza vaccine. The CDR3 DNA reads TGCGCCAGCAGCCAAAGGGTTACTCCCGGGACAGGGGTAACAGATACGCAGTATTTT. This codes for CASSQRVTPGTGVTDTQYF.